This T cell receptor beta chain was sequenced during a study of T cells in Graves' hyperthyroidism and ophthalmopathy. At least ten counts were recorded for this clonotype. Sequence at one end of the junction differs from germline and may be a read error. Germline V lookup: CDR1 SGHAT, CDR2 FQNNGV. This CDR3 has 13 residues. It was considered stable Graves' hyperthyroidism when ophthalmopathy did not progress within 18 months. These patients, aged 18 to 65, had recently diagnosed hyperthyroidism lasting under 2 months. Amplification of TCR beta CDR3 regions was performed using RNA transcripts as template. HTBI primers were used for first-round RT-PCR of the TCR CDR3. One entry per CDR3 protein, called by TCRdb with MiXCR from the multiplex PCR reads. The sample holds some 440,000 distinct CDR3 sequences, around 14% seen once.

The receptor's source is a woman aged 18 to 35 with Graves' hyperthyroidism. This rearrangement joins TRBV11-2 to TRBJ2-3; unclear D gene. The material sequenced was blood. CDR3 region: CASNLGIADTQYF. CDR3 DNA: TGTGCCAGCAACTTAGGCATAGCAGATACGCAGTATTTT.